What follows are 26 T cell receptor beta chains derived from one specimen sequenced in a study of blood T cells in healthy people across ages. It was with a sample-barcoded 5' primer and a J-beta primer mix that a second PCR of roughly 7 to 12 cycles was run. TCRdb independently ran MiXCR on the 5' RACE reads; one entry per CDR3 protein. Of about 700,000 distinct CDR3 sequences listed, 32% are singletons. The material sequenced was blood. The receptors derive from a woman older than 75 in good health.

This clonotype was detected a few times. A much larger clonotype is one base distant, so this may be a read error. This sequence joins TRBV7-2 and TRBJ1-5; no firm D call. Germline V gene lookup returns CDR1 SGHTA and CDR2 FQGNSA. The CDR3 extends over 13 amino acids. CDR3 amino acids: CASSLSPNRPQHF. The CDR3 region has the DNA TGTGCCAGCAGCCTTTCCCCAAATCGGCCCCAGCATTTT.

Points on this clonotype: Sequence at one end of the junction differs from germline and may be a read error. The chain combines TRBV7-6 with TRBJ2-5; no clear D gene. The CDR3 has 13 amino acids. Per the germline V gene, CDR1 is SGHVS and CDR2 is FNYEAQ. The CDR3 sequence: CASSFGNQDTQYF. The CDR3 DNA is TGTGCCAGCAGCTTCGGAAATCAAGATACCCAGTACTTC.

This clonotype was observed a few times. V and J are TRBV2 and TRBJ1-6; perhaps TRBD1 as D (6 bases). Germline V gene lookup returns CDR1 SNHLY and CDR2 FYNNEI. V lost 6 bases and J lost 10, with 16 bases in between. The CDR3 length is 14 residues. DNA for the CDR3: TGTGCCAGCAGCCCAGTGGGGGCGGACTCACCCCTCCACTTT. This encodes CASSPVGADSPLHF.

J is TRBJ2-2 and V is TRBV7-9, with 10 positions matching TRBD1. The ends lost 5 bases at V and 3 bases at J; junction bases unmatched: 12. Germline assignment: CDR1 SEHNR and CDR2 FQNEAQ (reference sequence). The CDR3 consists of 18 residues. The CDR3 coding sequence is TGTGCCAGCAGCCTCCTGACAGGGGGCATATCGTACACCGGGGAGCTGTTTTTT. Protein: CASSLLTGGISYTGELFF.

This clonotype came up many times. The rearrangement links TRBV12-3 or TRBV12-4 to TRBJ1-2; TRBD1 aligns across 11 bases. V dropped 5 bases and J dropped 4; count of bases not matched to a gene: 9. The CDR3 consists of 16 residues. CDR3 loop: CASSVSGQGASYGYTF. The CDR3 coding sequence is TGTGCCAGCAGTGTCTCTGGACAGGGGGCAAGCTATGGCTACACCTTC.

This clonotype has ten or more counts. The chain carries TRBV25-1 and TRBJ1-6; D may be TRBD1 (5 bases). Trimming cost V 3 bases and J 4 bases, with 7 bases left between them. Germline V CDR1 and CDR2: MGHDK, SYGVNS. CDR3 length equals 14 residues. The CDR3 region is CASSETVYNSPLHF. Here the CDR3 DNA reads TGTGCCAGCAGTGAGACAGTTTATAATTCACCCCTCCACTTT.

This clonotype was counted many times. The gene calls are TRBV5-6 and TRBJ2-6; D may be TRBD2 (6 bases). Trimming pared 0 bases from V and 0 bases from J, leaving 13 bases between. Germline V lookup: CDR1 SGHDT, CDR2 YYEEEE. The CDR3 has 18 amino acids. Here the CDR3 DNA reads TGTGCCAGCAGCTTGGGGGCGGGACTCCTCTCTGGGGCCAACGTCCTGACTTTC. Its protein is CASSLGAGLLSGANVLTF.

This clonotype has a count of ten or more. This sequence joins TRBV7-3 and TRBJ2-3, with 8 bases lining up with TRBD1. This CDR3 comprises 17 residues. Trimming removed 5 bases from V and 1 base from J; junction bases left unmatched: 11. The V gene's germline CDR1 is SGHTA and CDR2 FQGTGA. The CDR3 region is CASSQGAGRPGTDTQYF. CDR3 nucleotide sequence: TGTGCCAGCAGCCAGGGGGCGGGGCGTCCCGGCACAGATACGCAGTATTTT.

This clonotype has a count of ten or more. V and J are TRBV7-2 and TRBJ2-3; 14 nucleotides agree with TRBD2. Germline CDR1 reads SGHTA; CDR2 reads FQGNSA. The CDR3 is 18 residues long. Germline trimming cut 0 bases from V and 3 bases from J; bases unmatched to any gene: 5. CDR3 sequence: CASSLARLAGGQTDTQYF. The CDR3 bases are TGTGCCAGCAGCTTAGCTCGACTAGCGGGGGGGCAGACAGATACGCAGTATTTT.

The V gene is TRBV7-6, the J gene TRBJ2-2; 13 nucleotides align to TRBD2. V shed 5 bases, J shed 5 bases, and the junction held 5 bases outside the gene matches. The CDR3 sequence is 16 residues long. CDR1 and CDR2 from the germline V gene are SGHVS and FNYEAQ. CDR3 DNA: TGTGCCAGCAGCAACCGACTAGCGGGGGGAACCGGGGAGCTGTTTTTT. Amino acids: CASSNRLAGGTGELFF.

This clonotype was seen only a few times. A much more abundant neighbour one base away suggests this may be a read error. The CDR3 ends on some other residue instead of the conserved phenylalanine or tryptophan, so this is likely a read error. The chain combines TRBV12-3 or TRBV12-4 with TRBJ2-5, with 11 bases that match TRBD2. The CDR3 covers 16 residues. Unmatched junction bases numbered 6, after V lost 5 bases and J lost 1 base. The CDR3 reads CASSSTSGGLQETQYC. In DNA, the CDR3 is TGTGCCAGCAGTAGTACTAGCGGGGGCCTCCAAGAGACCCAGTACTGC.

This clonotype was seen at least ten times. V usage is TRBV20-1 and J usage is TRBJ2-5; no clear D. Germline CDR1 and CDR2: DFQATT and SNEGSKA (reference sequence). CDR3 length equals 16 residues. Trimming stripped 5 bases from V and 5 bases from J, with 24 bases between. As DNA, the CDR3 is TGCAGTGCTCCCTCTTTGCTCGCCGGCTATGGGGAGACCCAGTACTTC. It encodes CSAPSLLAGYGETQYF.

The gene calls are TRBV20-1 and TRBJ2-1; TRBD1 agrees at 11 bases. CDR3 length equals 15 residues. CDR1 and CDR2 (germline): DFQATT, SNEGSKA (reference sequence). The junction had 5 bases not matched to a gene; V was cut back by 0 bases and J by 7 bases. CDR3 in amino acids: CSARDQDRGLNEQFF. The CDR3 coding sequence is TGCAGTGCTAGAGATCAGGACAGGGGGCTTAATGAGCAGTTCTTC.

The V gene is TRBV20-1, the J gene TRBJ2-7; D not certain. Looked up from germline, CDR1 is DFQATT and CDR2 is SNEGSKA (reference sequence). V lost 3 bases and J 2 bases, leaving 8 bases between the germline ends. The CDR3 sequence is 12 residues long. The CDR3 protein is CSARYFAYEQYF. The CDR3 region has the DNA TGCAGTGCTAGGTACTTCGCCTACGAGCAGTACTTC.

This clonotype was detected many times. The chain is built from TRBV27 and TRBJ1-2; D unresolved. In germline, CDR1 is MNHEY, CDR2 SMNVEV (reference sequence). V was trimmed by 3 bases and J by 0 bases, leaving 5 bases between them. The CDR3 runs 13 residues. The chain's CDR3 is CASSLDPNYGYTF. CDR3 nucleotides: TGTGCCAGCAGTTTGGATCCTAACTATGGCTACACCTTC.

This clonotype came up many times. This chain joins TRBV11-3 and TRBJ2-1; 7 nucleotides line up with TRBD1. The CDR3 totals 14 residues. The germline V gene has CDR1 SGHNT and CDR2 YENEEA. J gave up 4 bases and V 5 bases, and 5 bases lay outside the gene matches. CDR3 loop: CASSRRDSYNEQFF. Here the CDR3 DNA reads TGTGCCAGCAGCAGACGGGACAGTTACAATGAGCAGTTCTTC.

Of note for this clonotype: The conserved phenylalanine or tryptophan is not found at the CDR3 terminus, so this likely reflects a read error. V gene TRBV3-1 combines with J gene TRBJ1-1, with D perhaps matching TRBD1 (6 bases). Germline V gene sequence: CDR1 LGHDT, CDR2 YNNKEL (reference sequence). The germline V and J ends were trimmed by 0 bases and 5 bases, with 13 bases remaining between them. The CDR3 totals 15 residues. This chain's CDR3 is CASSQDSGGRTEAFV. The CDR3 bases are TGTGCCAGCAGCCAAGACAGTGGGGGCAGGACTGAAGCTTTCGTT.

The chain is built from TRBV20-1 and TRBJ1-2, with TRBD1 matching 9 bases. The CDR3 consists of 14 residues. Unmatched junction bases numbered 7, after V lost 4 bases and J lost 4 bases. Germline assignment: CDR1 DFQATT and CDR2 SNEGSKA (reference sequence). The CDR3 nucleotides are TGCAGTGCTAACGGACAGGGGCCCTTCTATGGCTACACCTTC. As protein: CSANGQGPFYGYTF.

The rearrangement joins TRBV28 to TRBJ2-2, with TRBD1 matching 7 bases. Germline CDR1 reads MDHEN; CDR2 reads SYDVKM. V lost 6 bases, J lost 4 bases, and 8 bases stayed unmatched. The CDR3 runs to 15 residues. The CDR3 DNA reads as TGTGCCAGCAGCCACAGGGGCTCGGGCACCGGGGAGCTGTTTTTT. Translating gives CASSHRGSGTGELFF.

This clonotype was counted ten times or more. V and J are TRBV29-1 and TRBJ1-2; D is unclear. Looked up from germline, CDR1 is SQVTM and CDR2 is ANQGSEA. The CDR3 extends over 14 amino acids. Trimming left V 4 bases short and J 3 bases short, with 15 bases between. The CDR3 protein is CSVGFAWEDYGYTF. The CDR3 nucleotides read TGCAGCGTTGGATTTGCGTGGGAAGACTATGGCTACACCTTC.

As for this clonotype: Sequence at one end of the junction differs from germline and may be a read error. The chain is built from TRBV14 and TRBJ2-5; 7 positions match TRBD1. The J call may be wrong; the DNA end is better matched by TRBJ2-7. This CDR3 is built from 15 residues. Germline V CDR1 and CDR2: SGHDN, FVKESK. CDR3 region: CANSRQSGTAYEQYF. Here the CDR3 DNA reads TGTGCCAACAGCCGGCAGTCCGGGACAGCCTACGAGCAGTACTTC.

At least ten counts were recorded for this clonotype. The gene calls are TRBV4-3 and TRBJ2-1; TRBD2 agrees at 7 bases. This CDR3 contains 16 residues. With 0 bases clipped from V and 6 bases from J, the junction kept 8 bases outside the gene matches. The V gene's germline CDR1 is LGHNA and CDR2 YSLEER. CDR3 bases: TGCGCCAGCAGCCAAGACCCGCTCGGGACTACCAATGAGCAGTTCTTC. As protein: CASSQDPLGTTNEQFF.

This clonotype came up a few times. The chain combines TRBV20-1 with TRBJ1-2; D possibly corresponds to TRBD1 (5 bases). The germline V and J ends were trimmed by 6 bases and 8 bases, with 7 bases remaining between them. The germline gives CDR1 DFQATT, CDR2 SNEGSKA (reference sequence). This CDR3 spans 9 amino acids. The CDR3: CSAQEGYTF. The CDR3 DNA sequence: TGCAGTGCACAGGAAGGCTACACCTTC.

This clonotype was counted at least ten times. The CDR3 bases are TGTGCCAGCACAGGACAGGGGGCCATGAGCTCCTACGAGCAGTACTTC. Translating it yields CASTGQGAMSSYEQYF. The chain employs TRBV25-1 and TRBJ2-7; TRBD1 matches 11 bases. There are 16 residues in the CDR3. Germline V gene data show CDR1 as MGHDK and CDR2 as SYGVNS. J was trimmed by 0 bases and V by 7 bases; bases with no gene match: 8.

This clonotype was seen at least ten times. The V call is TRBV7-6, the J call TRBJ2-7; TRBD1 is a possible D gene (6 bases). V was cut by 1 base and J by 5 bases, with 9 bases left in between. Germline V gene data show CDR1 as SGHVS and CDR2 as FNYEAQ. The CDR3 length is 13 residues. This CDR3 reads CASSLGGQDEQYF. The CDR3 DNA sequence: TGTGCCAGCAGCTTAGGGGGGCAAGACGAGCAGTACTTC.

V usage is TRBV7-2 and J usage is TRBJ1-1, with D unclear. This CDR3 spans 14 amino acids. In germline, CDR1 is SGHTA, CDR2 FQGNSA. V lost 5 bases and J 3 bases, leaving 13 bases between the germline ends. The DNA of the CDR3 is TGTGCCAGCAGCAGGCCACTGCCGGACACTGAAGCTTTCTTT. Its translation: CASSRPLPDTEAFF.